The T cell receptor (beta chain) under discussion was sequenced for a study of T cells in Graves' hyperthyroidism and ophthalmopathy. Researchers took RNA transcripts and amplified the TCR beta CDR3 regions from them. The HTBI primer set drove a first-round RT-PCR of the TCR CDR3. TCRdb re-derived calls from the multiplex PCR reads in MiXCR, one entry per CDR3 protein. The sample yields over 650,000 distinct CDR3 sequences, less than 45% seen once. Diagnoses were made from clinical symptoms, serum measures (thyroxine and TRAb), thyroid ultrasound and orbital computed tomography. The count of this clonotype is one. The V segment lost 4 bases and the J segment 12 bases; nucleotides outside the gene matches: 5. The CDR3 loop spans 11 amino acids.

V gene TRBV12-3 or TRBV12-4 combines with J gene TRBJ1-2; TRBD1 matches 7 bases. The source of this sequence is an adult man with Graves' disease, either hyperthyroidism or ophthalmopathy (not recorded which). The sequencing sample was made of peripheral blood or thyroid tissue (not recorded which). The CDR3 DNA follows: TGTGCCAGCAGTTATAGGGGGCGCGACACCTTC. Protein: CASSYRGRDTF.